This T cell receptor (beta chain) is drawn from a study of early stage breast cancer tumors. Whole-study context: Most invasive tumors, about 80% of the 16, were ER+/PR+/HER2-. Samples were sequenced at 9 to 10-fold average coverage. Findings and caveats of the study: Unsorted bulk genomic DNA sequencing lacked pairing and functional marker data. Enriched TCRB sequences shared across patients were mostly commonly generated sequences.

With regard to this clone: Its target is not known.

The assay was immunoSEQ multiplex PCR, and TCRdb's table has in-frame clones only and misses some. The data hold some 9,700 clones, with around 81% observed a single time. V was shortened by 1 base and J by 3 bases, with 4 bases between the two germline ends. The germline CDR1 and CDR2 sequences are SGHAT and FQDESV (reference sequence). The CDR3 is 12 amino acids. The receptor was derived from a person aged 35-50 years with breast cancer. Sequencing was done on a sample of normal breast tissue next to the tumor. The chain joins TRBV11-1 to TRBJ2-7, with D uncertain. CDR3 coding DNA: TGTGCCAGCAGCTTAGGAGTCTACGAGCAGTACTTC. This sequence encodes CASSLGVYEQYF.